One and the same sample provided the 20 T cell receptor beta chains below, sequenced in a study of cytomegalovirus exposure and HLA in healthy donors. PCR was performed using 60 Vbeta and 13 Jbeta primers. Assay used: immunoSEQ multiplex PCR; TCRdb lists only in-frame clones, some missing. Among approximately 140,000 clones, 55% to 80% were seen once, and the ten largest hold about an eighth. Material for sequencing was PBMCs. These receptors all come from a human donor in good health.

The rearrangement joins TRBV29-1 to TRBJ2-7, with 8 nucleotides matching TRBD2. The CDR3 loop spans 13 amino acids. J gave up 0 bases and V 2 bases, and 0 bases lay outside the gene matches. The V gene's germline CDR1 is SQVTM and CDR2 ANQGSEA. The chain's CDR3 is CSVESGSSYEQYF. The CDR3, as DNA: TGCAGCGTTGAAAGCGGGAGCTCCTACGAGCAGTACTTC.

The chain has TRBV7-6 and TRBJ2-7; 8 bases match TRBD1. From germline, CDR1 is SGHVS and CDR2 FNYEAQ. V was clipped by 5 bases and J by 3 bases; unmatched bases: 18. The CDR3 extends over 18 amino acids. CDR3: CASSKVSRTGGLFYEQYF. The CDR3 DNA follows: TGTGCCAGCAGCAAAGTATCGCGCACAGGGGGATTATTCTACGAGCAGTACTTC.

This clone turned up a few times. The chain combines TRBV19 with TRBJ1-6; TRBD1 matches at 7 bases. This CDR3 is 13 amino acids long. The ends lost 3 bases at V and 11 bases at J; junction bases unmatched: 4. Germline V lookup: CDR1 LNHDA, CDR2 SQIVND (reference sequence). The CDR3 spells CASSIDRAPPLHF. For the CDR3, the DNA is TGTGCCAGTAGTATTGACAGGGCCCCACCCCTCCACTTT.

The chain joins TRBV11-3 to TRBJ1-1, with 9 bases matching TRBD1. The CDR3 has 16 residues. After removal of 5 bases from V and 7 bases from J, the junction contained 14 bases not matched to a gene. The V gene's germline CDR1 is SGHNT and CDR2 YENEEA. As DNA, the CDR3 is TGTGCCAGCAGCCCGAGGACGATACAGGGGGCCGGTGAAGCTTTCTTT. Its translation: CASSPRTIQGAGEAFF.

The rearrangement uses TRBV11-2 and TRBJ2-7, with 10 positions matching TRBD1. This CDR3 contains 15 residues. CDR1 is SGHAT, CDR2 FQNNGV, per germline. J gave up 4 bases and V 5 bases, and 8 bases lay outside the gene matches. CDR3 sequence reads: CASSTDRGRRYEQYF. The CDR3 DNA follows: TGTGCCAGCAGCACCGACAGGGGGCGGCGGTACGAGCAGTACTTC.

The gene calls are TRBV5-1 and TRBJ2-7; the D gene is possibly TRBD2 (6 bases). The CDR3 loop spans 14 amino acids. V lost 6 bases and J lost 4, with 17 bases in between. Per the germline V gene, CDR1 is SGHRS and CDR2 is YFSETQ. The CDR3 DNA follows: TGCGCCAGCACCGGGACTGCCGCGGGGTACGAGCAGTACTTC. This translates into CASTGTAAGYEQYF.

The chain carries TRBV5-6 and TRBJ2-2; possibly TRBD2 for D (6 bases). Trimming stripped 2 bases from V and 5 bases from J, with 10 bases between. Germline assignment: CDR1 SGHDT and CDR2 YYEEEE. This CDR3 spans 14 amino acids. The CDR3 sequence: CASSFAGRTGELFF. The CDR3 region has the DNA TGTGCCAGCAGCTTTGCGGGAAGGACCGGGGAGCTGTTTTTT.

V gene TRBV29-1 combines with J gene TRBJ2-1; 7 nucleotides line up with TRBD2. Germline trimming cut 4 bases from V and 3 bases from J; bases unmatched to any gene: 12. The CDR3 contains 16 residues. CDR1 SQVTM and CDR2 ANQGSEA come from the germline V gene. DNA of the CDR3: TGCAGCGTTGGGGGATACACCGGGACTAACTACAATGAGCAGTTCTTC. Translating it yields CSVGGYTGTNYNEQFF.

The chain recombines TRBV5-4 with TRBJ2-7, with TRBD2 matching over 7 bases. The CDR3 totals 14 residues. Germline V gives CDR1 SGHNT, CDR2 YYREEE (reference sequence). Losses at the gene ends were 4 bases for V and 6 bases for J; bases not matched to a gene: 10. The DNA for the CDR3 is TGTGCCAGCAGCAGAGGGAGGGCGGGAACCGAGCAGTACTTC. It encodes CASSRGRAGTEQYF.

The chain recombines TRBV28 with TRBJ1-2, with D maybe TRBD1 (5 bases). Between the trimmed V and J ends, which lost 4 bases and 6 bases, there was a span of 15 bases. The CDR3 loop spans 14 amino acids. Per the germline V gene, CDR1 is MDHEN and CDR2 is SYDVKM. CDR3 bases: TGTGCCAGCAGTTCCCTGGGCAGGGTGGATGGCTACACCTTC. This encodes CASSSLGRVDGYTF.

The chain carries TRBV6-6 and TRBJ1-2, with D possibly matching TRBD1 (5 bases). V was pared by 6 bases and J by 2 bases, with 13 bases between. The CDR3 has 14 residues. Germline assignment: CDR1 MNHNY and CDR2 SVGAGI (reference sequence). Here the CDR3 reads CASSPGGGNYGYTF. The CDR3 nucleotides are TGTGCCAGCAGCCCCGGGGGGGGGAACTATGGCTACACCTTC.

The V and J genes are TRBV30 and TRBJ2-1, with a tentative D call TRBD2 (6 bases). The germline gives CDR1 GTSNPN, CDR2 SVGIG (reference sequence). Trimming stripped 2 bases from V and 3 bases from J, with 11 bases between. This CDR3 spans 14 amino acids. The CDR3 loop is CAWSSGEVYNEQFF. The CDR3 DNA sequence: TGTGCCTGGAGTTCTGGGGAGGTCTACAATGAGCAGTTCTTC.

The sample holds a few counts of this clone. This sequence joins TRBV6-4 and TRBJ1-6; D is undetermined. Germline V gives CDR1 MRHNA, CDR2 SNTAGT. CDR3 length: 14 residues. Trimming shortened V by 4 bases and J by 9 bases, and 13 bases separated the two germline ends. CDR3 loop: CASSANSGTSPLHF. DNA of the CDR3: TGTGCCAGCAGTGCTAACAGTGGCACTTCACCCCTCCACTTT.

The V call is TRBV19, the J call TRBJ2-5, with 8 bases lining up with TRBD1. Germline lookup yields CDR1 LNHDA and CDR2 SQIVND (reference sequence). V gave up 7 bases and J gave up 5 bases; unmatched junction bases: 6. The CDR3 loop spans 13 amino acids. The CDR3 here is CASTRTGRETQYF. The CDR3 nucleotides read TGTGCCAGTACCCGGACAGGGAGGGAGACCCAGTACTTC. Variable domain in full (rest from reference TRBV19 and TRBJ2-5): DGGITQSPKYLFRKEGQNVTLSCEQNLNHDAMYWYRQDPGQGLRLIYYSQIVNDFQKGDIAEGYSVSREKKESFPLTVTSAQKNPTAFYLCASTRTGRETQYFGPGTRLLVL.

The chain combines TRBV5-4 with TRBJ2-5; 7 bases are shared with TRBD2. The V and J ends lost 3 bases and 4 bases, in that order; junction bases with no gene match: 12. Germline V gene sequence: CDR1 SGHNT, CDR2 YYREEE (reference sequence). This CDR3 spans 16 amino acids. CDR3 residues: CASSSRMGGIGETQYF. The DNA for the CDR3 is TGTGCCAGCAGCTCCAGAATGGGAGGGATCGGAGAGACCCAGTACTTC.

V is TRBV5-1 and J is TRBJ2-2; tentatively, D is TRBD1 (6 bases). Germline assignment: CDR1 SGHRS and CDR2 YFSETQ. This CDR3 is 14 amino acids long. Trimming stripped 7 bases from V and 0 bases from J, with 10 bases between. The CDR3 region is CASRQEPNTGELFF. The CDR3 DNA reads as TGCGCCAGCCGACAGGAGCCGAACACCGGGGAGCTGTTTTTT.

V gene TRBV28 combines with J gene TRBJ2-3; the match to TRBD2 covers 7 bases. The J segment lost 3 bases and the V segment lost 6 bases, leaving 6 bases of the junction unmatched. The V gene's germline CDR1 is MDHEN and CDR2 SYDVKM. CDR3 size: 14 residues. CDR3 bases: TGTGCCAGCAGCCCGAGCGGGGCAACAGATACGCAGTATTTT. Translating gives CASSPSGATDTQYF.

J is TRBJ1-3 and V is TRBV6-6; D ambiguous. The V and J ends lost 5 bases and 7 bases respectively, with 9 bases between them. Germline lookup yields CDR1 MNHNY and CDR2 SVGAGI (reference sequence). There are 12 residues in the CDR3. Here the CDR3 DNA reads TGTGCCAGCAGTCTTAGAGAGAACACCATATATTTT. It yields the protein CASSLRENTIYF.

The chain carries TRBV18 and TRBJ1-1, with 7 bases that match TRBD1. V shed 5 bases, J shed 3 bases, and the junction held 6 bases outside the gene matches. The CDR3 covers 14 residues. Germline lookup yields CDR1 KGHSH and CDR2 LQKENI. CDR3 nucleotide sequence: TGTGCCAGCTCAGGGACAGCTCCCCACACTGAAGCTTTCTTT. It specifies CASSGTAPHTEAFF.

CDR3 in amino acids: CASSQMGGLRSGYTF. In DNA form, the CDR3 reads TGTGCCAGCAGCCAGATGGGGGGGCTAAGAAGTGGCTACACCTTC. The chain carries TRBV4-2 and TRBJ1-2, with D possibly being TRBD1 (6 bases). Trimming stripped 3 bases from V and 7 bases from J, with 18 bases between. This CDR3 region has 15 residues. The V gene's germline CDR1 is LGHNA and CDR2 YNFKEQ.